This T cell receptor (beta chain) originates from a study of cytomegalovirus exposure and HLA in healthy donors. Whole-study context: HLA-typed donors were the source of about 85 million unique TCRs held in an early data release. Whole-study findings and limits: According to an earlier analysis, most TCR beta V segments yielded productive rearrangements about 90% or about 30% of the time.

Points on this clone: Its antigen remains unknown.

The PCR contained 60 Vbeta and 13 Jbeta primers. Source study methods: Approximately 11 million of tens of millions of unique TCR beta chains were shared, per a later count. Profiled with immunoSEQ multiplex PCR; TCRdb holds only in-frame clones, not every one. The DNA was the basis for D and trimming; V, J and clone size are from that table. The top ten clones hold around 2.2% of a sample with roughly 130,000 clones, around 86% of them seen once. V shed 10 bases, J shed 2 bases, and the junction held 8 bases outside the gene matches. The CDR3 sequence is 13 residues long. CDR1 and CDR2 (germline): SNHLY, FYNNEI.

This sequence joins TRBV2 and TRBJ2-7, with 7 bases identical to TRBD2. Sequences were obtained from PBMCs. This clonotype was sampled from a man aged 30-40 years in good health and CMV-seronegative. This CDR3 is CATLTGTTYEQYF. The CDR3 DNA follows: TGTGCCACCCTGACCGGGACTACCTACGAGCAGTACTTC.